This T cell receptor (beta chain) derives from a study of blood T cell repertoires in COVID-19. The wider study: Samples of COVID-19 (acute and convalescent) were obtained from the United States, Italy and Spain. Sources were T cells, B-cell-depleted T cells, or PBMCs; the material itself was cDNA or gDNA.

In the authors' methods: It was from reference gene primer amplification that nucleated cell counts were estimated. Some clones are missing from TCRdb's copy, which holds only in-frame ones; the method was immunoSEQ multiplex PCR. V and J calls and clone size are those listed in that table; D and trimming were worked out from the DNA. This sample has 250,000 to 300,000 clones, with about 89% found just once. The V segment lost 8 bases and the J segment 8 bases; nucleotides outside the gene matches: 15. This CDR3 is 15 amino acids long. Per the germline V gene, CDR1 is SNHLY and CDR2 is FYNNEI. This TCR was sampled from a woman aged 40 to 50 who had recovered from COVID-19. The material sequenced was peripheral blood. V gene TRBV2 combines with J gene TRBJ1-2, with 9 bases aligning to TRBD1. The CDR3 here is CASAPEGTGGWGYTF. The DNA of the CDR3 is TGTGCCAGCGCCCCAGAGGGCACAGGGGGCTGGGGCTACACCTTC.